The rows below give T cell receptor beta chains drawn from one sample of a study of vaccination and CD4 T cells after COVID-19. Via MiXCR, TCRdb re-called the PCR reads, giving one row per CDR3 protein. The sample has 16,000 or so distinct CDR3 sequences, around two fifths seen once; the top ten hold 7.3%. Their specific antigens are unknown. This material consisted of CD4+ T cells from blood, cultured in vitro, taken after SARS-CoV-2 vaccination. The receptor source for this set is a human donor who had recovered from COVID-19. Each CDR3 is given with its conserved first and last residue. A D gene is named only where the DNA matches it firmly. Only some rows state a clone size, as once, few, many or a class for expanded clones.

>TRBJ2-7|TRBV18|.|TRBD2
TGTGCCAGCTCACAAAAAATTCTAGCGGGAGCCCCAGAGCAGTACTTC
CASSQKILAGAPEQYF
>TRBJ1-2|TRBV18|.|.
TGTGCCAGCTCACCCAACAGGGCTGATATCCATGGCTACACCTTC
CASSPNRADIHGYTF
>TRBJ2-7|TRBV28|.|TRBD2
TGTGCCTCAAGGGCTAGCGGGGGACACGAGCAGTACTTC
CASRASGGHEQYF
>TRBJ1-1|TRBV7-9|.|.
TGTGCCAGCAGCCGTCAGATGAACACTGAAGCTTTCTTT
CASSRQMNTEAFF
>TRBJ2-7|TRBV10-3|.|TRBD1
TGTGCCACCTCAACCGGACAGGGGACGACCTACGAGCAGTACTTC
CATSTGQGTTYEQYF
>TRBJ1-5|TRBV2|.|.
TGTGCCAGCAGTGACGTCGGCGGCAATCAGCCCCAGCATTTT
CASSDVGGNQPQHF
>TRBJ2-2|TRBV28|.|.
TGTGCCAGCAGTCCCCTCGAGGGCCCGGGGTACACCGGGGAGCTGTTTTTT
CASSPLEGPGYTGELFF
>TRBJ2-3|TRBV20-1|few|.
TGCAGTGCCAGACTACTAGTGGGAGATACGCAGTATTTT
CSARLLVGDTQYF
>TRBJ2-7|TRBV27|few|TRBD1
TGTGCCAGCAGCCCGGACAGGGACGAGCAGTACTTC
CASSPDRDEQYF
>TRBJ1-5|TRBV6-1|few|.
TGTGCCAGCACCTCTGGGGGGGACCATCAGCCCCAGCATTTT
CASTSGGDHQPQHF
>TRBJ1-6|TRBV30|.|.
TGTGCCTGGAGGCCGACAGAAAATTCACCCCTCCACTTT
CAWRPTENSPLHF
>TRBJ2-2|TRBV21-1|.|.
TGTGCCAGCAGCAATCCCCCGAGACTAGTAGGTAATTCCGGGGAGCTGTTTTTT
CASSNPPRLVGNSGELFF
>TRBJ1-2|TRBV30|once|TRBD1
TGTGCCTGGAGGAGGGACAGATCGGCAGACTATGGCTACACCTTC
CAWRRDRSADYGYTF